Below are 12 T cell receptor beta chains sequenced from a single sample in a study of blood T cell repertoires in COVID-19. Using immunoSEQ multiplex PCR, the repertoire was profiled, and TCRdb retains in-frame clones only, with some absent. The sample has 30,000 or so clones, roughly 90% seen once; the top ten hold around 6.2%. Sequencing was carried out using peripheral blood. These receptor sequences come from a human donor in a cohort sampled during active COVID-19.

V usage is TRBV10-3 and J usage is TRBJ2-5; the D gene is possibly TRBD2 (7 bases). With 2 bases removed from V and 2 bases from J, the gap between germline ends came to 9 bases. The germline CDR1 and CDR2 sequences are ENHRY and SYGVKD. This CDR3 is built from 14 residues. The CDR3 loop reads CAISEGRGQETQYF. For the CDR3, the DNA is TGTGCCATCAGTGAGGGGAGGGGGCAAGAGACCCAGTACTTC.

The rearrangement joins TRBV3-1 (or the pseudogene TRBV3-2) to TRBJ2-5; 7 bases fit TRBD2. V shed 1 base, J shed 5 bases, and the junction held 10 bases outside the gene matches. The germline CDR1 and CDR2 sequences are LGHDT and YNNKEL (reference sequence). CDR3 size: 16 residues. In DNA form, the CDR3 reads TGTGCCAGCAGCCAAGGCGGATTCGGGGGGAGGGAGACCCAGTACTTC. It yields the protein CASSQGGFGGRETQYF.

The rearrangement joins TRBV6-5 to TRBJ2-7; possibly TRBD1 for D (5 bases). Germline values: CDR1 MNHEY, CDR2 SVGAGI. This CDR3 has 13 residues. V gave up 7 bases and J gave up 4 bases, with 14 bases separating them. This chain's CDR3 is CASTRGFTYEQYF. DNA of the CDR3: TGTGCCAGCACTAGGGGCTTCACGTACGAGCAGTACTTC.

This chain joins TRBV6-5 and TRBJ2-1; D is uncertain. Germline V gene sequence: CDR1 MNHEY, CDR2 SVGAGI. The CDR3 extends over 12 amino acids. The germline V and J ends were trimmed by 2 bases and 10 bases, with 9 bases remaining between them. The chain's CDR3 is CASSYTPEEQFF. As DNA, the CDR3 is TGTGCCAGCAGTTACACTCCCGAAGAGCAGTTCTTC.

This chain joins TRBV10-3 and TRBJ1-1; no reliable D call. Germline V CDR1 and CDR2: ENHRY, SYGVKD. CDR3 length equals 11 residues. The V end lost 8 bases, the J end lost 5 bases, and 9 bases lay between the germline ends. The CDR3 region has the DNA TGTGCCATCCGGGGTCTAACTGAAGCTTTCTTT. Residues: CAIRGLTEAFF.

V and J are TRBV5-4 and TRBJ1-1; weak D call: TRBD1 (6 bases). V lost 2 bases and J lost 6, with 14 bases in between. The germline V gene encodes CDR1 SGHNT and CDR2 YYREEE (reference sequence). This CDR3 has 14 residues. In DNA, the CDR3 is TGTGCCAGCAGCTTACCGGGGCAGGGGTCTGAAGCTTTCTTT. This gives the protein CASSLPGQGSEAFF.

The table lists this clone with a count of one. The CDR3 here is CASSSGSLHF. CDR3 nucleotide sequence: TGTGCCAGCAGCTCGGGGTCCCTCCACTTT. This chain connects TRBV5-8 to TRBJ1-6; D remains unclear. The CDR3 is made up of 10 amino acids. V was pared by 3 bases and J by 14 bases, with 6 bases between. Germline V gene sequence: CDR1 SGHTS, CDR2 YDEGEE.

The rearrangement uses TRBV10-3 and TRBJ1-2; 10 positions agree with TRBD1. The CDR3 is 13 residues long. The J segment lost 6 bases and the V segment lost 9 bases, leaving 7 bases of the junction unmatched. Per germline, CDR1 ENHRY and CDR2 SYGVKD. This CDR3 is CAMGQGSENGYTF. As DNA, the CDR3 is TGTGCCATGGGACAGGGGTCGGAAAATGGCTACACCTTC.

This chain joins TRBV19 and TRBJ2-7; TRBD1 might be the D (5 bases). There are 15 residues in the CDR3. With 6 bases removed from V and 0 bases from J, the gap between germline ends came to 15 bases. Germline V lookup: CDR1 LNHDA, CDR2 SQIVND (reference sequence). The CDR3 DNA is TGTGCCAGTAGCCCTAGGGGCACCATCTCCTACGAGCAGTACTTC. It specifies CASSPRGTISYEQYF.

The rearrangement links TRBV11-3 to TRBJ1-6, with D possibly being TRBD1 (5 bases). The V gene lost 5 bases and the J gene lost 8 bases, with 28 bases spanning the gap. The CDR3 totals 19 residues. In germline, CDR1 is SGHNT, CDR2 YENEEA. This CDR3 reads CASSPQRRTATSRDSPLHF. CDR3 coding DNA: TGTGCCAGCAGCCCCCAGAGAAGGACGGCAACCAGCAGGGATTCACCCCTCCACTTT.

This rearrangement joins TRBV19 to TRBJ2-7; TRBD1 matches at 7 bases. Per germline, CDR1 LNHDA and CDR2 SQIVND (reference sequence). There are 14 residues in the CDR3. J gave up 4 bases and V 6 bases, and 9 bases lay outside the gene matches. The CDR3, as DNA: TGTGCCAGTAGCGAGACCGGGACAGATTACGAGCAGTACTTC. This gives the protein CASSETGTDYEQYF.

The V gene is TRBV7-8, the J gene TRBJ2-5; D uncertain. The CDR3 contains 14 residues. Deletions cut 3 bases from V and 4 bases from J, with 12 bases between. Germline V gene lookup returns CDR1 SGHVS and CDR2 FQNEAQ. CDR3 bases: TGTGCCAGCAGCTTTCCCAGATACCCAGAGACCCAGTACTTC. Translation: CASSFPRYPETQYF. Variable domain in full (rest from reference TRBV7-8 and TRBJ2-5): GAGVSQSPRYKVAKRGQDVALRCDPISGHVSLFWYQQALGQGPEFLTYFQNEAQLDKSGLPSDRFFAERPEGSVSTLKIQRTQQEDSAVYLCASSFPRYPETQYFGPGTRLLVL.